These 8 T cell receptor beta chains share one sample of origin, sequenced in a study of cytomegalovirus exposure and HLA in healthy donors. Primers: 60 Vbeta forward and 13 Jbeta reverse. The method was immunoSEQ multiplex PCR; TCRdb's version includes in-frame clones alone and lacks a portion of them. The top ten clones hold under 3% of a sample with about 270,000 clones, 65% to 85% of them seen once. Sequencing used PBMCs. These receptor sequences come from a female donor in good health and CMV-seronegative.

Worth noting for this clone: One end of the junction is discordant with germline, which a read error may explain. V and J are TRBV7-9 and TRBJ2-7; TRBD2 matches at 10 bases. Germline values: CDR1 SEHNR, CDR2 FQNEAQ (reference sequence). This CDR3 has 16 amino acids. CDR3 in DNA: TGTTCCAGCAGCCCGATTCCAGCGGGAGGGCCTCGCGAGCAGTACTTC. Its translation is CSSSPIPAGGPREQYF. Together with reference TRBV7-9 and TRBJ2-7, the CDR3 gives the full variable domain: DTGVSQNPRHKITKRGQNVTFRCDPISEHNRLYWYRQTLGQGPEFLTYFQNEAQLEKSRLLSDRFSAERPKGSFSTLEIQRTEQGDSAMYLCSSSPIPAGGPREQYFGPGTRLTVT.

The V gene is TRBV21-1, the J gene TRBJ2-5; the DNA was not used to check the table's D call, TRBD2. TRBV21-1 is a pseudogene segment. CDR3 length equals 23 residues. The CDR3 protein is CASIHLGEETTSKEKRPGETQYF. CDR3 bases: TGTGCCAGCATCCACCTTGGGGAGGAAACGACTTCTAAAGAAAAGCGGCCGGGGGAGACCCAGTACTTC.

The CDR3 protein is CASSRTGGEGYTF. The CDR3 DNA follows: TGTGCCAGCAGTCGGACAGGGGGTGAAGGCTACACCTTC. The chain joins TRBV6-1 to TRBJ1-2; TRBD1 agrees at 10 bases. The ends lost 5 bases at V and 8 bases at J; junction bases unmatched: 5. Germline loops: CDR1 MNHNS, CDR2 SASEGT. This CDR3 comprises 13 residues.

Of note for this clone: One end of the junction does not line up with germline, which may come from a read error. The chain links TRBV14 to TRBJ1-1; tentative D call: TRBD1 (6 bases). Germline CDR1 reads SGHDN; CDR2 reads FVKESK. The CDR3 spans 14 residues. The CDR3 coding sequence is TGTGCCAGCAGCCTAGAATCCCAAACAGGGCGCCACATCTTT. It encodes CASSLESQTGRHIF.

The chain joins TRBV5-1 to TRBJ1-2, with 9 bases aligning to TRBD1. With 0 bases clipped from V and 8 bases from J, the junction kept 14 bases outside the gene matches. The CDR3 loop spans 17 amino acids. Germline values: CDR1 SGHRS, CDR2 YFSETQ. CDR3 residues: CASSLAPGQGVGKGYTF. The CDR3 DNA sequence: TGCGCCAGCAGCTTGGCCCCGGGACAGGGTGTCGGAAAAGGCTACACCTTC.

A few counts support this clone. CDR3 residues: CASSPSGTGYNEQFF. Written as DNA, the CDR3 is TGTGCCAGCAGCCCCTCCGGGACAGGCTACAATGAGCAGTTCTTC. This chain joins TRBV5-6 and TRBJ2-1, with 8 bases fitting TRBD1. Germline assignment: CDR1 SGHDT and CDR2 YYEEEE. With 4 bases clipped from V and 3 bases from J, the junction kept 6 bases outside the gene matches. The CDR3 extends over 15 amino acids.

This sequence joins TRBV6-1 and TRBJ1-5; the D gene is possibly TRBD1 (5 bases). The germline V gene has CDR1 MNHNS and CDR2 SASEGT. This CDR3 spans 16 amino acids. Trimming removed 3 bases from V and 0 bases from J, with 12 bases in between. The CDR3 here is CASSDDRFYSNQPQHF. In DNA form, the CDR3 reads TGTGCCAGCAGTGACGACAGATTCTATAGCAATCAGCCCCAGCATTTT.

This clone was seen more than once but under ten times. J is TRBJ2-7 and V is TRBV7-9; 9 bases map to TRBD2. The germline V gene has CDR1 SEHNR and CDR2 FQNEAQ (reference sequence). Losses at the gene ends were 2 bases for V and 9 bases for J; bases not matched to a gene: 11. The CDR3 contains 15 residues. The CDR3 bases are TGTGCCAGCAGCTTATCAGGTCTAGCGGGAAGCGGGCAGTACTTC. Translating it yields CASSLSGLAGSGQYF. Based on the CDR3 plus reference TRBV7-9 and TRBJ2-7, the full variable domain is DTGVSQNPRHKITKRGQNVTFRCDPISEHNRLYWYRQTLGQGPEFLTYFQNEAQLEKSRLLSDRFSAERPKGSFSTLEIQRTEQGDSAMYLCASSLSGLAGSGQYFGPGTRLTVT.